Each of the 11 T cell receptor beta chains below was sequenced from the same sample in a study of beta chain bispecific antibodies for T cell cancers. Overall study results and limits: Normal T cells contributed less of the targeted TRBV signal than the leukemia cells did.

MiXCR, applied by TCRdb to the 5' RACE reads, yields one record per CDR3 protein. The table shows roughly 15,000 distinct CDR3 sequences, with roughly 1.9% occurring only once. Either OKT3 anti-CD3 antibody or CD3/CD28 beads expanded T cells from blood mononuclear cells over roughly three days. For these receptors, no antigen is known. Sequencing input: healthy donor T cells cultured with leukemia cells. The origin of the receptors is a human donor in good health. Some clones in this sample may be carry-over from other donors' samples.

In this sample, this clonotype is medium-sized. The chain links TRBV27 to TRBJ2-4; 8 nucleotides agree with TRBD1. The CDR3 consists of 13 residues. Germline trimming cut 8 bases from V and 5 bases from J; bases unmatched to any gene: 5. CDR1 MNHEY and CDR2 SMNVEV come from the germline V gene (reference sequence). The CDR3 DNA sequence: TGTGCCAGCGCCAGGGGGCAGGAAAACATTCAGTACTTC. It translates to CASARGQENIQYF.

This clonotype was recorded many times. The chain couples TRBV15 to TRBJ2-3; D call uncertain. The V end was cut by 4 bases, the J end by 0 bases, with 11 bases between. Germline V CDR1 and CDR2: LNHNV, YYDKDF (reference sequence). The CDR3 contains 15 residues. The CDR3 reads CATSNLASSTDTQYF. The DNA for the CDR3 is TGTGCCACCAGCAATCTGGCCAGTAGCACAGATACGCAGTATTTT.

In this sample, this clonotype is medium-sized (0.01 to 0.1%). The chain recombines TRBV2 with TRBJ2-3; D is uncertain. The V gene's germline CDR1 is SNHLY and CDR2 FYNNEI. Between the trimmed V and J ends, which lost 4 bases and 1 base, there was a span of 18 bases. This CDR3 region has 17 residues. The CDR3, as DNA: TGTGCCAGCAGTGTTGGAGAGCGTGCTCTTGGCACAGATACGCAGTATTTT. This codes for CASSVGERALGTDTQYF.

This clonotype was counted ten times or more. The chain joins TRBV18 to TRBJ2-2, with TRBD1 matching over 7 bases. The CDR3 totals 14 residues. CDR1 and CDR2 from the germline V gene are KGHSH and LQKENI. After removal of 7 bases from V and 2 bases from J, the junction contained 4 bases not matched to a gene. DNA for the CDR3: TGTGCCAGCTACCGGGACAGCAACACCGGGGAGCTGTTTTTT. Translation: CASYRDSNTGELFF.

This clonotype was observed at least ten times. V usage is TRBV28 and J usage is TRBJ1-1; D ambiguous. V was clipped by 5 bases and J by 8 bases, with 12 bases between them. The CDR3 is made up of 12 amino acids. The germline gives CDR1 MDHEN, CDR2 SYDVKM. In DNA, the CDR3 is TGTGCCAGCAGTGACATTGGGTACGAAGCTTTCTTT. This encodes CASSDIGYEAFF.

This clonotype was counted many times. V gene TRBV10-3 combines with J gene TRBJ2-7; D may be TRBD1 or TRBD2 (5 bases each). The V gene's germline CDR1 is ENHRY and CDR2 SYGVKD. This CDR3 spans 16 amino acids. V was clipped by 4 bases and J by 4 bases, with 20 bases between them. Here the CDR3 reads CAISGGRIAARYEQYF. CDR3 sequence (DNA): TGTGCCATCAGTGGGGGACGGATCGCAGCGAGGTACGAGCAGTACTTC.

At least ten counts were recorded for this clonotype. The V and J genes are TRBV5-1 and TRBJ2-1, with 8 bases matching TRBD2. CDR1 SGHRS and CDR2 YFSETQ come from the germline V gene. With 4 bases clipped from V and 2 bases from J, the junction kept 5 bases outside the gene matches. There are 15 residues in the CDR3. CDR3 sequence (DNA): TGCGCCAGCAGCCGGAGCGGGGGACCCTACAATGAGCAGTTCTTC. Encoded protein: CASSRSGGPYNEQFF. The whole variable domain, remainder taken from reference TRBV5-1 and TRBJ2-1, is KAGVTQTPRYLIKTRGQQVTLSCSPISGHRSVSWYQQTPGQGLQFLFEYFSETQRNKGNFPGRFSGRQFSNSRSEMNVSTLELGDSALYLCASSRSGGPYNEQFFGPGTRLTVL.

Many counts were recorded for this clonotype. This chain uses TRBV29-1 with TRBJ2-7, with D perhaps matching TRBD1 (6 bases). V was cut by 8 bases and J by 5 bases, with 19 bases left in between. In germline, CDR1 is SQVTM, CDR2 ANQGSEA. This CDR3 comprises 13 residues. Here the CDR3 DNA reads TGCAGCTTCCGCCGGGCCCAGGGGAACGAGCAGTACTTC. Translating it yields CSFRRAQGNEQYF.

This clonotype has ten or more counts. The chain recombines TRBV25-1 with TRBJ2-1; no clear D. Per germline, CDR1 MGHDK and CDR2 SYGVNS. V was trimmed by 0 bases and J by 7 bases, leaving 4 bases between them. This CDR3 contains 12 residues. CDR3 bases: TGTGCCAGCAGTGAATATGCGAATGAGCAGTTCTTC. Protein: CASSEYANEQFF.

The CDR3 loop is CASSTPTSGGSNYGYTF. CDR3 coding DNA: TGTGCCAGTAGTACGCCCACCTCGGGGGGCTCCAACTATGGCTACACCTTC. This chain joins TRBV19 and TRBJ1-2; D possibly corresponds to TRBD1 (6 bases). This CDR3 is built from 17 residues. Trimming removed 4 bases from V and 2 bases from J, with 20 bases in between. CDR1 is LNHDA, CDR2 SQIVND, per germline (reference sequence).

This clonotype appeared many times. V and J are TRBV7-3 and TRBJ1-2; D perhaps matches TRBD1 (6 bases). From germline, CDR1 is SGHTA and CDR2 FQGTGA. This CDR3 comprises 14 residues. V gave up 5 bases and J gave up 7 bases, with 17 bases separating them. CDR3 nucleotides: TGTGCCAGCAGCCTCGGAGGGGGGGCCAGTGGCTACACCTTC. It is translated as CASSLGGGASGYTF.